Reported below is one TCR beta chain. It lacks a known antigen. No much larger clone exists at a distance of one base, and base qualities are not known. TCRbeta CDR3 regions were amplified from genomic DNA using the immunoSEQ Assay, a bias-controlled multiplex PCR. The original methods were these. Nucleated cell counts per sample were estimated from amplification of reference gene primers within the assay. To quantify the absolute abundance of each unique TCRbeta CDR3 rearrangement, sequence reads were collapsed and filtered. For each sample, productive Simpson clonality was calculated as the square root of Simpson's diversity index over productive rearrangements. In its TCRdb copy, this immuneACCESS table keeps in-frame sequences only and misses some clones. Where compared with another copy, unresolved V genes explain less than half of these, and the others have no known cause. V and J calls and clone size come straight from that table; D and trimming were deduced from the DNA. Across this sample there are 75,000 or so clones, with more than 75% seen only once. The ten biggest clones cover about 9.4% of the sample.

Each collaborating institution followed its own protocols to collect whole blood in K2EDTA tubes. Collaborator samples were shipped for TCRbeta analysis as frozen whole blood, isolated PBMCs, or DNA extracted from either sample type. The CDR3 covers 14 residues, taking in both the cysteine and the phenylalanine. The entry retains the CDR3 DNA only, 42 bases that are in frame from base 1. CDR1 and CDR2, per the germline V gene (reference sequence), are MNHEY and SMNVEV. V is trimmed back by 7 bases and J by 4 bases, and the junction contains 5 bases that no gene match accounts for. The data originate from a study of blood T cell repertoires in COVID-19 (dated by TCRdb to about 2020). The study in broad terms: Samples from collaborators originated in the United States, Italy and Spain and spanned both the acute and convalescent phases of COVID-19. A de-identified subject ID, COVID-19 status, age in years and sex were almost always included in the sample metadata. The samples were drawn from the first 160 participants of the ongoing ImmuneRACE study and from over 950 subjects provided by 6 global collaborators. Subjects who had been exposed to COVID-19, were actively infected with it, or had recovered from it provided the deeply sampled blood TCRbeta repertoires that made up the dataset. The material from the prospective study consisted of cDNA or gDNA derived from T cells, B-cell-depleted T cells, or PBMCs. The repertoires were released in a freely available public database intended as a resource for research on the immune response to SARS-CoV-2. Where HLA class I and class II types were available, the types were taken from metadata supplied by the sample provider, not from assay-based typing.

General findings and caveats noted by the study authors: The quantity of clinical and demographic metadata differed by source and by participant and was supplied without curation.

The sample taken for sequencing was peripheral blood. The rearranged chain carries TRBV27 and TRBJ1-2; TRBD1 lines up with 11 middle nucleotides. This receptor was taken from a man aged 60 to 69 with acute or convalescent COVID-19. The CDR3 sequence is CASKLGTGGYGYTF. At the DNA level, the sequence is TGTGCCAGCAAATTGGGGACAGGGGGCTATGGCTACACCTTC.